These T cell receptor beta chains were read from a single sample in a study of molecular identifiers for immune sequencing clone quantification. TCRdb processed the PCR reads anew with MiXCR; each CDR3 protein has one entry. The sample consists of about 640,000 distinct CDR3 sequences, about 20% of them appearing once. The sample comprised naive CD8+ T cells from blood, with Jurkat cell RNA spiked in. These receptors came from a human donor in good health. Some libraries in this study had Jurkat cell RNA spiked in. Each CDR3 is given with its conserved first and last residue. Fields, in order: clone size, D gene, V gene, J gene, CDR3 DNA, CDR3 protein. A D gene is named only where the DNA matches it firmly. The size entry is marked missing in some rows and otherwise reads once, few, many or a size class.

size: many; D: NA; V: TRBV6-5; J: TRBJ1-1; DNA: TGTGCCAGCACCCTAGGTACGAACACTGAAGCTTTCTTT; CDR3: CASTLGTNTEAFF
size: many; D: NA; V: TRBV30; J: TRBJ2-2; DNA: TGTGCCTGGAGTGAAAGGTACACCGGGGAGCTGTTTTTT; CDR3: CAWSERYTGELFF
size: NA; D: TRBD2; V: TRBV6-5; J: TRBJ2-1; DNA: TGTGCCAGCAGTTTCCTAGCGGGAGGTATAGATGAGCAGTTCTTC; CDR3: CASSFLAGGIDEQFF
size: many; D: NA; V: TRBV6-5; J: TRBJ2-5; DNA: TGTGCCAGCAGTCCGCAGACAGAGATTCAAGAGACCCAGTACTTC; CDR3: CASSPQTEIQETQYF
size: few; D: TRBD1; V: TRBV6-5; J: TRBJ2-6; DNA: TGTGCCAGCAGTGTGCGGGACAGGGGGCTTCCTGGGGCCAACGTCCTGACTTTC; CDR3: CASSVRDRGLPGANVLTF
size: NA; D: NA; V: TRBV27; J: TRBJ2-7; DNA: TGTGCCAGCAGCGGACAATGGGCCTACGAGCAGTACTTC; CDR3: CASSGQWAYEQYF
size: NA; D: TRBD1; V: TRBV2; J: TRBJ1-1; DNA: TGTGCCAGCAGGGATGCCAGGGGGGCTTTCTTT; CDR3: CASRDARGAFF
size: NA; D: TRBD1; V: TRBV9; J: TRBJ1-4; DNA: TGTGCCAGCAGCTTGACAGGGAAGGTGGGTAACGAAAAACTGTTTTTT; CDR3: CASSLTGKVGNEKLFF
size: NA; D: NA; V: TRBV27; J: TRBJ2-5; DNA: TGTGCCAGCAGTTCCCTGGGGCAGGGGAAAGAGACCCAGTACTTC; CDR3: CASSSLGQGKETQYF
size: many; D: NA; V: TRBV20-1; J: TRBJ1-1; DNA: TGCAGTGCTACGGCGGAGGGGTACACTGAAGCTTTCTTT; CDR3: CSATAEGYTEAFF
size: many; D: NA; V: TRBV4-3; J: TRBJ1-3; DNA: TGCGCCAGCAGCCAAGATCGAACGAGCTCTGGAAACACCATATATTTT; CDR3: CASSQDRTSSGNTIYF
size: many; D: NA; V: TRBV27; J: TRBJ2-7; DNA: TGTGCCAGCAGAAAAACGAGCGGAAATCCCTCCTACGAGCAGTACTTC; CDR3: CASRKTSGNPSYEQYF
size: many; D: NA; V: TRBV12-3/TRBV12-4; J: TRBJ1-2; DNA: TGTGCCAGCAGTCAGGGATATGGCTACACCTTC; CDR3: CASSQGYGYTF
size: NA; D: NA; V: TRBV19; J: TRBJ1-2; DNA: TGTGCCAGTAGTATAATCTTGGCAACAGCTTCTCCCTATGGCTACACCTTC; CDR3: CASSIILATASPYGYTF
size: many; D: TRBD1; V: TRBV6-2/TRBV6-3; J: TRBJ1-1; DNA: TGTGCCAGCAGTTACTCGACAGGGGTTCACACTGAAGCTTTCTTT; CDR3: CASSYSTGVHTEAFF
size: many; D: NA; V: TRBV4-1; J: TRBJ2-3; DNA: TGCGCCAGCAGCCAAGGGGGGGGCCTCGCAGATACGCAGTATTTT; CDR3: CASSQGGGLADTQYF
size: many; D: TRBD1; V: TRBV7-9; J: TRBJ2-3; DNA: TGTGCCAGCAGCTTACTTTCAGGGGGCTTCACAGATACGCAGTATTTT; CDR3: CASSLLSGGFTDTQYF
size: NA; D: TRBD1; V: TRBV4-1; J: TRBJ2-7; DNA: TGCGCCAGCAGCCACCGGGACAGGGGTTGGGAGCAGTACTTC; CDR3: CASSHRDRGWEQYF
size: many; D: TRBD1; V: TRBV6-2/TRBV6-3; J: TRBJ1-1; DNA: TGTGCCAGCAGTAATAGGACAGGGGAGAACATGAACACTGAAGCTTTCTTT; CDR3: CASSNRTGENMNTEAFF
size: many; D: NA; V: TRBV7-9; J: TRBJ2-3; DNA: TGTGCCAGCAGCTTAGTTGGTAGCAGCTCAGATACGCAGTATTTT; CDR3: CASSLVGSSSDTQYF
size: NA; D: TRBD1; V: TRBV4-1; J: TRBJ1-1; DNA: TGCGCCAGCAGCCAAGATCGGGACAGGGGCGCTGAAGCTTTCTTT; CDR3: CASSQDRDRGAEAFF
size: many; D: NA; V: TRBV18; J: TRBJ2-3; DNA: TGTGCCAGCTCACCTGGTACGAGCCGTGCTAGCACAGATACGCAGTATTTT; CDR3: CASSPGTSRASTDTQYF
size: many; D: NA; V: TRBV29-1; J: TRBJ2-2; DNA: TGCAGCGTCCAGGGAGACACCGGGGAGCTGTTTTTT; CDR3: CSVQGDTGELFF
size: many; D: TRBD2; V: TRBV20-1; J: TRBJ2-7; DNA: TGCAGTGCTAGAGAGTGGAGCGGGGGGGGTTTTTACGAGCAGTACTTC; CDR3: CSAREWSGGGFYEQYF
size: NA; D: NA; V: TRBV9; J: TRBJ1-3; DNA: TGTGCCAGCACCCCCGGAGGGACCCCTGGAAACACCATGTATTTT; CDR3: CASTPGGTPGNTMYF
size: NA; D: NA; V: TRBV9; J: TRBJ1-1; DNA: TGTGCCAGCAGCAGGGACGGGGGGGGGCTTGGCACTGAAGCTTTCTTT; CDR3: CASSRDGGGLGTEAFF
size: many; D: TRBD1; V: TRBV5-1; J: TRBJ1-2; DNA: TGCGCCAGCAGCTTGGAATTTCCGGGACAGAACTATGGCTACACCTTC; CDR3: CASSLEFPGQNYGYTF
size: NA; D: NA; V: TRBV15; J: TRBJ2-7; DNA: TGTGCCACCAGCAGAGATGTGTTAGGGACCCCCGGTGACGAGCAGTACTTC; CDR3: CATSRDVLGTPGDEQYF
size: NA; D: TRBD1; V: TRBV6-5; J: TRBJ1-2; DNA: TGTGCCAGCAGTTACTCGAGGGCCGGGACAGTCGATGGCTACACCTTC; CDR3: CASSYSRAGTVDGYTF
size: once; D: NA; V: TRBV5-3; J: TRBJ1-3; DNA: TGTGCCAGCAGCCCCTGGGGCAGACTTTATGGAAACACCATATATTTT; CDR3: CASSPWGRLYGNTIYF
size: few; D: NA; V: TRBV27; J: TRBJ2-7; DNA: TGTGCCAGCAGTTTCCACCAGGGACCCGAGCAGTACTTC; CDR3: CASSFHQGPEQYF
size: many; D: TRBD2; V: TRBV6-2/TRBV6-3; J: TRBJ2-3; DNA: TGTGCCAGCGGACTAGCGGGGGGCGCTAGCACAGATACGCAGTATTTT; CDR3: CASGLAGGASTDTQYF
size: many; D: NA; V: TRBV29-1; J: TRBJ1-1; DNA: TGCAGCGTTGAAGCAGGGGTGCAGAACACTGAAGCTTTCTTT; CDR3: CSVEAGVQNTEAFF
size: many; D: TRBD1; V: TRBV12-3/TRBV12-4; J: TRBJ1-5; DNA: TGTGCCAGCAGAGAGACAGGGAATGTAAATCAGCCCCAGCATTTT; CDR3: CASRETGNVNQPQHF
size: NA; D: NA; V: TRBV2; J: TRBJ2-7; DNA: TGTGCCAGCATAACTGGAACCTACGAGCAGTACTTC; CDR3: CASITGTYEQYF